Included here is one T cell receptor beta chain sequence, with context. Its antigen remains unknown. This CDR3 has 15 residues. V lost 3 bases and J lost 2, with 14 bases in between. Per germline, CDR1 SGHTA and CDR2 FQGTGA. Assay used: immunoSEQ multiplex PCR; TCRdb lists only in-frame clones, some missing. The sample contains under 85,000 clones, 88% of which appear only once. This record comes from a study of OX40 agonist ivuxolimab in advanced cancers. Points from the study as a whole: No antigen was identified for the clonally expanded peripheral T cells. Individuals who were partial responders at 0.1-3.0 mg/kg had clonal expansion that ranked among the lowest.

The specimen comprised CD4+ or CD8+ T cells sorted from blood, sampled in a trial of the OX40 agonist ivuxolimab. The chain has TRBV7-3 and TRBJ2-7, with D tentatively TRBD1 (6 bases). The sequence came from an adult with an advanced solid tumor such as melanoma, head and neck, liver or kidney cancer. CDR3 DNA: TGTGCCAGCAGCTTCGGACAGACCCCCACCTACGAGCAGTACTTC. Translating gives CASSFGQTPTYEQYF.